This is a list of T cell receptor beta chains from one sample in a study of blood T cells in healthy people across ages. In TCRdb, the 5' RACE reads were re-called with MiXCR into one record per CDR3 protein. The sample consists of 650,000 to 1,000,000 distinct CDR3 sequences, roughly 35% of them appearing once. Sequencing was carried out using blood. The source of these receptors is a man aged 18-30 years in good health. Each CDR3 is given with its conserved first and last residue. A D gene is named only where the DNA matches it firmly. Rows may omit the clone size; those that give it use once, few, many or a size class.

D | J | size | V | DNA | CDR3
TRBD2 | TRBJ2-5 | many | TRBV5-1 | TGCGCCAGCAGCTCAACTAGCGGGGCGCACCAAGAGACCCAGTACTTC | CASSSTSGAHQETQYF
TRBD2 | TRBJ2-2 | - | TRBV27 | TGTGCCAGCCGCGCTAGCGGGGGTTTCCCCGGGGAGCTGTTTTTT | CASRASGGFPGELFF
TRBD2 | TRBJ2-5 | few | TRBV7-2 | TGTGCCAGCAGCCGTGGGATTAGCGGGGGAGACAATGAGCAGTACTTC | CASSRGISGGDNEQYF
- | TRBJ1-5 | - | TRBV20-1 | TGCAGTGCGAAACAGGTTAATCAGCCCCAGCATTTT | CSAKQVNQPQHF
TRBD1 | TRBJ1-1 | - | TRBV7-2 | TGTGCCAGCAGCCCGGTGGGGACAGGGAGTTTGAACACTGAAGCTTTCTTT | CASSPVGTGSLNTEAFF
- | TRBJ1-1 | - | TRBV12-3/TRBV12-4 | TGTGCCAGCACCCAACGGACCAGTGCTGAAGCTTTCTTT | CASTQRTSAEAFF
TRBD2 | TRBJ2-3 | - | TRBV6-2/TRBV6-3 | TGTGCCAGCAGTTACTTGGCGGGAGATGTAGATACGCAGTATTTT | CASSYLAGDVDTQYF
- | TRBJ2-1 | - | TRBV7-2 | TGTGCCAGCAGCTCCCAGGGGGGGGTCCCCTACAATGAGCAGTTCTTC | CASSSQGGVPYNEQFF
- | TRBJ2-3 | few | TRBV12-3/TRBV12-4 | TGTGCCAGCAGTGGGCGGGTCACAGATACGCAGTATTTT | CASSGRVTDTQYF
- | TRBJ2-5 | - | TRBV7-9 | TGTGCCAGCAGACACAGGGTGGAAGAGACCCAGTACTTC | CASRHRVEETQYF
- | TRBJ2-3 | few | TRBV4-2 | TGTGCCAGCAGCTCCCTAGGGAGCAAACTAACAGATACGCAGTATTTT | CASSSLGSKLTDTQYF
TRBD1 | TRBJ1-6 | - | TRBV10-3 | TGTGCCATCAGTGAGACTGGACAGGGTAATTCACCCCTCCACTTT | CAISETGQGNSPLHF
- | TRBJ2-2 | - | TRBV24-1 | TGTGCCACCAGTCCTGGACAGCCAAACACCGGGGAGCTGTTTTTT | CATSPGQPNTGELFF